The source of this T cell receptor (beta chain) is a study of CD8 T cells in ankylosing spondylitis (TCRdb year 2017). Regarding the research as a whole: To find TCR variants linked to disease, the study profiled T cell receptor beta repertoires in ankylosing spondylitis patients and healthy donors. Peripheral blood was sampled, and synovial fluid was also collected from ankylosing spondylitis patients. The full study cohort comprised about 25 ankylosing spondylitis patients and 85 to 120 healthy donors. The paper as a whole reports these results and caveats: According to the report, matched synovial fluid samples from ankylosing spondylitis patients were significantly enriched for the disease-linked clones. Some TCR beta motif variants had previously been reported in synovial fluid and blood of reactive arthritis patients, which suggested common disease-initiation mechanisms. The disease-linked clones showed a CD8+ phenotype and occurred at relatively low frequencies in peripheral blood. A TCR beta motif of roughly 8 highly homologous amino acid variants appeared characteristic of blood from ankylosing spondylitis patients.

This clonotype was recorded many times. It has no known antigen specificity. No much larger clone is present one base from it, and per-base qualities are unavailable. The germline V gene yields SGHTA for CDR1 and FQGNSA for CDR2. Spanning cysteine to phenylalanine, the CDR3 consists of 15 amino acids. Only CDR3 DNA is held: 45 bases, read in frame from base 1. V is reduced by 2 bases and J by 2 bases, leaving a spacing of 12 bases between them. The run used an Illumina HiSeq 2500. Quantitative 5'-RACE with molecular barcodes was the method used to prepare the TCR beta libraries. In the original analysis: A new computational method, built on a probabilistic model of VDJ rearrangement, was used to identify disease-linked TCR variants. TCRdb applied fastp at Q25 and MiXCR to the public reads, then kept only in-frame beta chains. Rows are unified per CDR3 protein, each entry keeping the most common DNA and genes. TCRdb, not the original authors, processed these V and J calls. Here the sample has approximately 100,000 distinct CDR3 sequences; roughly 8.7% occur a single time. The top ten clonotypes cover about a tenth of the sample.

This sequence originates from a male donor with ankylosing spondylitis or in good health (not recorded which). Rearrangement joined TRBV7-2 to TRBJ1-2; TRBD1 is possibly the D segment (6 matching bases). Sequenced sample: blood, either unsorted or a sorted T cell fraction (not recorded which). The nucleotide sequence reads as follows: TGTGCCAGCAGCTTAAACGGGGGGCGCAACTATGGCTACACCTTC. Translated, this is CASSLNGGRNYGYTF.